This is a list of T cell receptor beta chains from one sample in a study of shared clonotypes between healthy human individuals. Some clones are missing from TCRdb's copy, which holds only in-frame ones; the method was immunoSEQ multiplex PCR. Among about 470,000 clones listed, roughly 77% were seen once. Material for sequencing was PBMCs. The receptors stem from a woman aged 35 to 49 in good health. Some clones in this sample may be carry-over from other donors' samples. The CDR3 runs from the conserved cysteine through the conserved F or W. Each record gives: clone size, J gene, D gene, V gene, CDR3 protein, CDR3 DNA. D genes are given only for firm matches. The size of a clone is reported for some rows only, either as once, few or many, or as a class for expanded clones.

-,TRBJ1-5,-,TRBV7-8,CASSLYSGRQPQHF,TGTGCCAGCAGCCTGTACAGTGGACGGCAGCCCCAGCATTTT
-,TRBJ2-5,-,TRBV5-4,CASSLAGDETQYF,TGTGCCAGCAGCTTGGCCGGGGATGAGACCCAGTACTTC
once,TRBJ1-4,-,TRBV10-3,CAISESDRVNEKLFF,TGTGCCATCAGTGAGTCTGACCGAGTTAATGAAAAACTGTTTTTT
-,TRBJ2-3,-,TRBV29-1,CSVSVLSTDTQYF,TGCAGCGTTAGCGTATTGAGCACAGATACGCAGTATTTT
-,TRBJ2-3,-,TRBV29-1,CSVEGARGTPNTDTQYF,TGCAGCGTTGAAGGGGCGCGCGGCACTCCAAACACAGATACGCAGTATTTT
-,TRBJ1-1,-,TRBV5-1,CANSYSTNTEAFF,TGCGCCAACAGTTACTCGACTAACACTGAAGCTTTCTTT
-,TRBJ1-2,-,TRBV5-1,CASSSAGRHYGYTF,TGCGCCAGCAGCTCTGCAGGACGCCACTATGGCTACACCTTC
-,TRBJ2-1,TRBD2,TRBV7-9,CASSLGTSGRGEQFF,TGTGCCAGCAGCTTAGGTACTAGCGGGAGAGGTGAGCAGTTCTTC
many,TRBJ1-2,-,TRBV7-9,CASSRDSIGYTF,TGTGCCAGCAGCCGAGACAGTATCGGCTACACCTTC
-,TRBJ2-1,-,TRBV5-4,CASSLGHEQFF,TGTGCCAGCAGCTTGGGTCATGAGCAGTTCTTC
-,TRBJ2-7,-,TRBV27,CASSLGGEQYF,TGTGCCAGCAGTTTAGGGGGCGAGCAGTACTTC
-,TRBJ2-7,TRBD2,TRBV11-2,CASSSTTSGEQYF,TGTGCCAGCAGCTCGACGACTAGCGGCGAGCAGTACTTC
once,TRBJ2-5,TRBD2,TRBV18,CASSPPLGLAVHETQYF,TGTGCCAGCTCACCACCGTTGGGACTAGCGGTCCATGAGACCCAGTACTTC
-,TRBJ1-4,-,TRBV27,CASSYRATNEKLFF,TGTGCCAGCAGTTATCGGGCAACTAATGAAAAACTGTTTTTT
-,TRBJ2-1,TRBD1,TRBV11-3,CASSLGTDRGANEQFF,TGTGCCAGCAGCTTAGGGACCGACAGGGGGGCGAATGAGCAGTTCTTC
few,TRBJ1-2,-,TRBV6-4,CASSQDGSNGYTF,TGTGCCAGCAGCCAGGACGGATCGAATGGCTACACCTTC
-,TRBJ2-3,TRBD1,TRBV6-6,CASSTPDRVGTDTQYF,TGTGCCAGCAGTACCCCGGACAGGGTGGGGACAGATACGCAGTATTTT
-,TRBJ2-6,-,TRBV28,CASSDGPGSGANVLTF,TGTGCCAGCAGCGACGGGCCCGGCTCTGGGGCCAACGTCCTGACTTTC
-,TRBJ2-1,TRBD1,TRBV5-6,CASSPTGGFYNEQFF,TGTGCCAGCAGCCCAACAGGGGGCTTCTACAATGAGCAGTTCTTC
-,TRBJ1-2,-,TRBV15,CATSRGEGGGGYTF,TGTGCCACCAGCAGAGGAGAGGGAGGGGGTGGCTACACCTTC
once,TRBJ2-1,TRBD2,TRBV5-4,CASSLDIAGGMAYNEQFF,TGTGCCAGCAGCTTGGATATAGCGGGAGGGATGGCGTACAATGAGCAGTTCTTC
-,TRBJ1-2,TRBD1,TRBV5-5,CASSFLDRGQGYTF,TGTGCCAGCAGCTTCCTGGACAGGGGGCAAGGCTACACCTTC
once,TRBJ2-1,TRBD1,TRBV6-4,CASSEHRGSEQFF,TGTGCCAGCAGTGAGCACAGGGGAAGTGAGCAGTTCTTC
-,TRBJ1-1,-,TRBV19,CASRYSGHRSENTEAFF,TGTGCCAGTAGATATTCAGGACATCGGTCGGAGAACACTGAAGCTTTCTTT
once,TRBJ2-7,-,TRBV10-2,CASSGRNSYEQYF,TGCGCCAGCAGTGGACGGAATTCCTACGAGCAGTACTTC
many,TRBJ1-5,TRBD1,TRBV5-5,CASSLGGQGSQPQHF,TGTGCCAGCAGCTTGGGGGGACAGGGGAGTCAGCCCCAGCATTTT
-,TRBJ2-1,TRBD2,TRBV10-3,CATQREGSYNEQFF,TGTGCCACCCAGCGGGAGGGGTCCTACAATGAGCAGTTCTTC
-,TRBJ2-7,TRBD2,TRBV27,CASGLAGNEQYF,TGTGCCAGCGGACTAGCGGGTAACGAGCAGTACTTC
-,TRBJ2-7,TRBD2,TRBV5-4,CASSRLAGPIYEQYF,TGTGCCAGCAGTCGGCTAGCGGGACCCATCTACGAGCAGTACTTC
-,TRBJ2-1,TRBD2,TRBV7-3,CASSSQPTSGVQFF,TGTGCCAGCAGCTCCCAACCGACTAGCGGGGTGCAGTTCTTC
-,TRBJ2-3,TRBD2,TRBV27,CASSLSPLAGSTDTQYF,TGTGCCAGCAGTTTATCGCCGCTAGCGGGGAGCACAGATACGCAGTATTTT
-,TRBJ2-1,-,TRBV7-8,CASSLARRNEQFF,TGTGCCAGCAGCTTAGCGAGGAGGAATGAGCAGTTCTTC
-,TRBJ1-1,TRBD1,TRBV4-1,CASSQEGQGNTEAFF,TGCGCCAGCAGCCAAGAGGGACAGGGGAACACTGAAGCTTTCTTT
-,TRBJ2-3,-,TRBV6-5,CASSYVEDTDTQYF,TGTGCCAGCAGTTACGTCGAAGACACAGATACGCAGTATTTT
-,TRBJ1-2,TRBD1,TRBV28,CASRQRTAGQLHYGYTF,TGTGCCAGCAGGCAACGTACCGCGGGACAGCTCCACTATGGCTACACCTTC
-,TRBJ2-7,-,TRBV5-1,CASSLVDEQYF,TGCGCCAGCAGCTTGGTCGACGAGCAGTACTTC
-,TRBJ2-5,TRBD2,TRBV5-1,CASSLALRPSGIGETQYF,TGCGCCAGCAGCTTGGCCCTTAGGCCTAGCGGGATAGGGGAGACCCAGTACTTC
-,TRBJ1-5,-,TRBV28,CASSPNDWGPMSNQPQHF,TGTGCCAGCAGTCCAAACGACTGGGGACCGATGAGCAATCAGCCCCAGCATTTT
-,TRBJ2-2,-,TRBV18,CASSPLTLNTGELFF,TGTGCCAGCTCACCACTGACACTGAACACCGGGGAGCTGTTTTTT